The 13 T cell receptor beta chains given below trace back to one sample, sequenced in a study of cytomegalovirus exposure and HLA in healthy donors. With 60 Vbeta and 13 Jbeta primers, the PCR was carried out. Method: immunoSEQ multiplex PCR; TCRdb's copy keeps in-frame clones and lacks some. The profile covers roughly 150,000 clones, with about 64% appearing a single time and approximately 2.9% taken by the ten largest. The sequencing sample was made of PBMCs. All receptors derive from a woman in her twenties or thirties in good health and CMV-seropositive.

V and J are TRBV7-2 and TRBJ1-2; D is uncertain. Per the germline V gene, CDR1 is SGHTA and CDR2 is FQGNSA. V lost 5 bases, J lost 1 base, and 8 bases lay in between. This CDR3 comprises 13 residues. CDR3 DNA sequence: TGTGCCAGCAGCGCGGGCAGTAACTATGGCTACACCTTC. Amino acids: CASSAGSNYGYTF.

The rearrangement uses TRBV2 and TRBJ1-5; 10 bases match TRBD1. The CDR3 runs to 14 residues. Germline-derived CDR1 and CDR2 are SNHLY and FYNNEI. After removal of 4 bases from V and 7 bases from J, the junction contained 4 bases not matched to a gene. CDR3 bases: TGTGCCAGCAGTGGACAGGGGGCAGGGCAGCCCCAGCATTTT. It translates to CASSGQGAGQPQHF.

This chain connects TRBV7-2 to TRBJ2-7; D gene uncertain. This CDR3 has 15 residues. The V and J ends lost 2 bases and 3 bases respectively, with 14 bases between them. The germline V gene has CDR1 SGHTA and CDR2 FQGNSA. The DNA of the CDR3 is TGTGCCAGCAGCTTAAGAGACATATCTTTCTACGAGCAGTACTTC. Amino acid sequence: CASSLRDISFYEQYF.

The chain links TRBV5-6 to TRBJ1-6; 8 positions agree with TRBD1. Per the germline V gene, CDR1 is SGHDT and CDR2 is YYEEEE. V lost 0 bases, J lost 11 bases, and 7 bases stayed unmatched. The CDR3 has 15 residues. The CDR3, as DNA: TGTGCCAGCAGCTTGGGTACAGGGGGTATGGCACCCCTCCACTTT. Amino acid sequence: CASSLGTGGMAPLHF.

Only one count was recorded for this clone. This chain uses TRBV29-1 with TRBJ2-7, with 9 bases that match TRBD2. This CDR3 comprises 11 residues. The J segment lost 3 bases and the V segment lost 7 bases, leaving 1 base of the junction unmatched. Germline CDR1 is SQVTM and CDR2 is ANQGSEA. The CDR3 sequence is CSGLADYEQYF. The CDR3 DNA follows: TGCAGCGGACTAGCGGACTACGAGCAGTACTTC.

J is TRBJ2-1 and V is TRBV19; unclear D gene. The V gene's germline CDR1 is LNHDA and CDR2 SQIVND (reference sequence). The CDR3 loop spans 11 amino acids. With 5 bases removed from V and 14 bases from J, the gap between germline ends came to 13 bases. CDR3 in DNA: TGTGCCAGTAGTGCTGAGGTTATAAAGTTCTTC. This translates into CASSAEVIKFF.

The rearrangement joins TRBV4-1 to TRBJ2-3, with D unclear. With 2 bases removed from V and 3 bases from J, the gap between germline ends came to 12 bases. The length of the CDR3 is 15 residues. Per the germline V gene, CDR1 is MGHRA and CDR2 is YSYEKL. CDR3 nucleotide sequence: TGCGCCAGCAGCCAAAAGTCGGTCCCAACAGATACGCAGTATTTT. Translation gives CASSQKSVPTDTQYF.

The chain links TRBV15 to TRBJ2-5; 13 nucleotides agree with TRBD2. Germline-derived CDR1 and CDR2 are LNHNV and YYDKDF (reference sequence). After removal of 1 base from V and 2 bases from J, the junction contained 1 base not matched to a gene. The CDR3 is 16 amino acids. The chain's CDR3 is CATSRGLAGGQETQYF. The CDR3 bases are TGTGCCACCAGCAGAGGACTAGCGGGGGGACAAGAGACCCAGTACTTC. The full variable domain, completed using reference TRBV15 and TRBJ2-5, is DAMVIQNPRYQVTQFGKPVTLSCSQTLNHNVMYWYQQKSSQAPKLLFHYYDKDFNNEADTPDNFQSRRPNTSFCFLDIRSPGLGDTAMYLCATSRGLAGGQETQYFGPGTRLLVL.

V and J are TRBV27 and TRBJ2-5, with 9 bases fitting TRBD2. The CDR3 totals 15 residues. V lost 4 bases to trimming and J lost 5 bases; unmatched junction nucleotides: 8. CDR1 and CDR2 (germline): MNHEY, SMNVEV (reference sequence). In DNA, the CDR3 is TGTGCCAGCAGTTCCGTGCTAGCGGGAAGTGAGACCCAGTACTTC. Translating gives CASSSVLAGSETQYF.

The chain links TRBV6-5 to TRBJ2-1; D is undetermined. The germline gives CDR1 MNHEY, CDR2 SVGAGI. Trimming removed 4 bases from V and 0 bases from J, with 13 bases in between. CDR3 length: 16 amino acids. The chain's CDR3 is CASSSEPESSYNEQFF. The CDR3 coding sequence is TGTGCCAGCAGTTCGGAGCCCGAAAGCTCCTACAATGAGCAGTTCTTC.

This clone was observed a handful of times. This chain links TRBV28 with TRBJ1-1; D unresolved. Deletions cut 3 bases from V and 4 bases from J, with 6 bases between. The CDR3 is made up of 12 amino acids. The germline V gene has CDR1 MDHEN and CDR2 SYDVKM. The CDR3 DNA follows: TGTGCCAGCAGTTTGCGCGGCACTGAAGCTTTCTTT. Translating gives CASSLRGTEAFF. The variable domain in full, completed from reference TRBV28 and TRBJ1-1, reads DVKVTQSSRYLVKRTGEKVFLECVQDMDHENMFWYRQDPGLGLRLIYFSYDVKMKEKGDIPEGYSVSREKKERFSLILESASTNQTSMYLCASSLRGTEAFFGQGTRLTVV.

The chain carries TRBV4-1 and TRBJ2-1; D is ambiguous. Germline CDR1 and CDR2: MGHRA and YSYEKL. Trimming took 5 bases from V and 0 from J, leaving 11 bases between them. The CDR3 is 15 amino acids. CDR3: CASSSPVLSYNEQFF. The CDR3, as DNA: TGCGCCAGCAGCTCCCCGGTCCTCTCCTACAATGAGCAGTTCTTC.

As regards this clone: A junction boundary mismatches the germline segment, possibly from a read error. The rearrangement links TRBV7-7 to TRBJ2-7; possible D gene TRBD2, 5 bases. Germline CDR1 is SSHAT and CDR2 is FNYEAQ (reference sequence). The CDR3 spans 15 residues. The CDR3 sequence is CASSYYDGPGYEQYF. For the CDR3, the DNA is TGTGCTAGCAGCTACTACGACGGCCCGGGGTACGAGCAGTACTTC.